This paragraph reports one T cell receptor (beta chain). This record comes from a study of blood T cell repertoires in COVID-19. Germline CDR1 KGHSH, CDR2 LQKENI. The V gene lost 1 base and the J gene lost 7 bases, with 11 bases spanning the gap. The CDR3 is 13 amino acids. In the source study's methods: By means of reference gene primer amplification, nucleated cell counts were estimated. TCRdb's copy holds only in-frame clones and misses some; the assay was immunoSEQ multiplex PCR. V, J and clone size are those of that table, while D and trimming were read from the DNA. The profile shows about 40,000 clones, over 70% of them singletons.

The sequenced sample consisted of peripheral blood. The chain couples TRBV18 to TRBJ2-7, with D uncertain. The TCR originated in a woman between 65 and 79 years old with acute or convalescent COVID-19. The CDR3 sequence: CASSPQVDGEQYV. DNA for the CDR3: TGTGCCAGCTCACCACAGGTCGACGGGGAGCAGTACGTC.